This T cell receptor (beta chain) was observed in a study of CD4 T cells in relation to SARS-CoV-2 and coronaviruses. Study overall: PBMCs were cultured with antigen for roughly nine days before TCR beta sequencing. Crossreactive spike epitopes shared across donors were mapped to their HLA restriction.

CD4+ T cells from unexposed donors were obtained before the COVID-19 pandemic (2011-2018). CD4+ T cells were isolated from the cells after about 11 days of culture. As cell numbers allowed, unexposed-donor CD4+ T cells faced SARS-CoV-2 S/N and four cold-coronavirus spikes. Half the medium was replaced with IL-2 medium on days 3 and 7. V lost 3 bases and J lost 0, with 14 bases in between. From germline, CDR1 is SGDLS and CDR2 YYNGEE. CDR3 length equals 16 residues. Profiled with immunoSEQ multiplex PCR; TCRdb holds only in-frame clones, not every one. In the table there are about 16,000 clones, roughly 85% of which are singletons. To note about this clone: Its antigen is unidentified.

The chain employs TRBV9 and TRBJ2-3; the D is unclear. The origin of this receptor is a human donor in good health. The sequenced sample was CD4+ T cells from PBMCs, cultured in vitro. CDR3 amino acids: CASSELGRKSTDTQYF. The CDR3 DNA sequence: TGTGCCAGCAGCGAACTGGGCAGGAAGAGCACAGATACGCAGTATTTT.